A selection of T cell receptor beta chains follows, all from one sample in a study of blood T cell repertoires in COVID-19. Clones were read by immunoSEQ multiplex PCR, and TCRdb kept only the in-frame ones, dropping some. The sample contains tens of thousands of clones, over 75% of which appear only once. Sequenced sample: peripheral blood. These receptors came from a man aged 70 or older with active or convalescent COVID-19. Both conserved end residues are part of each CDR3. Fields, in order: J gene, clone size, D gene, V gene, CDR3 protein, CDR3 DNA. D genes are given only for firm matches. Some rows have no size entry. The others give once, few or many, or a class for an expanded clone.

J: TRBJ1-1
size: -
D: -
V: TRBV7-3
CDR3: CASSLGASNTEAFF
DNA: TGTGCCAGCAGCTTAGGGGCCTCGAACACTGAAGCTTTCTTT

J: TRBJ2-2
size: -
D: TRBD2
V: TRBV29-1
CDR3: CSARGAGGRNTGELFF
DNA: TGCAGCGCGAGGGGCGCGGGAGGGCGGAACACCGGGGAGCTGTTTTTT

J: TRBJ1-1
size: -
D: -
V: TRBV3-1/TRBV3-2
CDR3: CASSQEGMRALNTEAFF
DNA: TGTGCCAGCAGCCAAGAAGGTATGAGGGCGCTGAACACTGAAGCTTTCTTT

J: TRBJ2-7
size: -
D: TRBD2
V: TRBV3-1/TRBV3-2
CDR3: CASSQGLGGEQYF
DNA: TGTGCCAGCAGCCAAGGACTGGGAGGGGAGCAGTACTTC

J: TRBJ2-4
size: -
D: -
V: TRBV25-1
CDR3: CAGSETGAKNIQYF
DNA: TGTGCCGGCAGTGAAACAGGAGCCAAAAACATTCAGTACTTC

J: TRBJ1-5
size: -
D: TRBD1
V: TRBV30
CDR3: CAWGTGFNQPQHF
DNA: TGTGCCTGGGGGACAGGGTTCAATCAGCCCCAGCATTTT

J: TRBJ2-3
size: -
D: TRBD2
V: TRBV6-5
CDR3: CASSYLSGRQDTQYF
DNA: TGTGCCAGCAGTTACCTTAGCGGGAGACAAGATACGCAGTATTTT

J: TRBJ1-2
size: -
D: -
V: TRBV10-3
CDR3: CAISESKGRGANYGYTF
DNA: TGTGCCATCAGTGAGTCGAAAGGACGGGGAGCTAACTATGGCTACACCTTC

J: TRBJ2-1
size: -
D: -
V: TRBV5-1
CDR3: CASTSASSYNEQFF
DNA: TGCGCCAGCACCTCAGCGAGCTCCTACAATGAGCAGTTCTTC

J: TRBJ2-1
size: -
D: TRBD2
V: TRBV5-1
CDR3: CASSRLAGSYNEQFF
DNA: TGCGCCAGCAGCAGGCTAGCGGGAAGCTACAATGAGCAGTTCTTC

J: TRBJ2-3
size: -
D: -
V: TRBV6-5
CDR3: CASIRGGTQYF
DNA: TGTGCCAGCATTAGGGGGGGTACGCAGTATTTT

J: TRBJ2-1
size: -
D: TRBD2
V: TRBV6-2/TRBV6-3
CDR3: CASSYSIKREEYNEQFF
DNA: TGTGCCAGCAGTTACTCGATCAAGCGGGAGGAGTACAATGAGCAGTTCTTC

J: TRBJ2-7
size: -
D: -
V: TRBV5-6
CDR3: CASSPVGVPSTEQYF
DNA: TGTGCCAGCAGCCCGGTAGGGGTCCCGAGTACCGAGCAGTACTTC

J: TRBJ1-1
size: -
D: TRBD1
V: TRBV18
CDR3: CASSRLSPGQGDTEAFF
DNA: TGTGCCAGCTCACGGCTTTCACCGGGACAGGGCGACACTGAAGCTTTCTTT

J: TRBJ1-3
size: -
D: -
V: TRBV6-6
CDR3: CASSYESGNTIYF
DNA: TGTGCCAGCAGTTACGAGTCAGGGAACACCATATATTTT

J: TRBJ2-3
size: -
D: -
V: TRBV18
CDR3: CASSPPSQDTQYF
DNA: TGTGCCAGCTCACCACCCTCACAAGATACGCAGTATTTT

J: TRBJ2-1
size: -
D: -
V: TRBV7-9
CDR3: CASSPTSLSEQFF
DNA: TGTGCCAGCAGCCCGACTAGTTTAAGTGAGCAGTTCTTC

J: TRBJ1-4
size: -
D: -
V: TRBV4-2
CDR3: CASSQDTGGMLFF
DNA: TGTGCCAGCAGCCAAGACACGGGAGGGATGCTGTTTTTT

J: TRBJ2-3
size: -
D: -
V: TRBV7-2
CDR3: CASSLGHDTDTQYF
DNA: TGTGCCAGCAGCTTAGGACACGACACAGATACGCAGTATTTT

J: TRBJ2-7
size: -
D: -
V: TRBV25-1
CDR3: CASSGDTREQYF
DNA: TGTGCCAGCAGTGGGGACACCCGCGAGCAGTACTTC

J: TRBJ2-4
size: -
D: -
V: TRBV28
CDR3: CASSLWRLVSKNIQYF
DNA: TGTGCCAGCAGTTTGTGGAGGCTCGTGTCCAAAAACATTCAGTACTTC

J: TRBJ1-2
size: -
D: -
V: TRBV19
CDR3: CASSPGLLYGYTF
DNA: TGTGCCAGTAGTCCTGGACTGCTGTATGGCTACACCTTC

J: TRBJ2-2
size: -
D: -
V: TRBV5-1
CDR3: CASSFQGGTGELFF
DNA: TGCGCCAGCAGCTTTCAAGGGGGCACCGGGGAGCTGTTTTTT

J: TRBJ2-2
size: -
D: -
V: TRBV9
CDR3: CASSVSPGLAAGELFF
DNA: TGTGCCAGCAGCGTTTCACCGGGACTCGCCGCCGGGGAGCTGTTTTTT

J: TRBJ1-5
size: -
D: -
V: TRBV24-1
CDR3: CATSDLGIDSNQPQHF
DNA: TGTGCCACCAGTGATTTGGGCATTGATAGCAATCAGCCCCAGCATTTT

J: TRBJ1-6
size: -
D: TRBD1
V: TRBV18
CDR3: CASSPDGQGSPLHF
DNA: TGTGCCAGCTCACCTGATGGACAGGGGTCACCCCTCCACTTT

J: TRBJ1-2
size: -
D: -
V: TRBV28
CDR3: CASTEGYGYTF
DNA: TGTGCCAGCACAGAGGGCTATGGCTACACCTTC

J: TRBJ2-5
size: -
D: TRBD1
V: TRBV5-4
CDR3: CASSYHTSRQGEGETQYF
DNA: TGTGCCAGCAGCTACCACACTTCTAGACAGGGAGAAGGGGAGACCCAGTACTTC

J: TRBJ1-1
size: -
D: -
V: TRBV6-5
CDR3: CASSQGSPTEAFF
DNA: TGTGCCAGCTCGCAGGGGTCCCCCACTGAAGCTTTCTTT

J: TRBJ1-4
size: -
D: -
V: TRBV24-1
CDR3: CATSGGTDEKLFF
DNA: TGTGCCACCAGTGGGGGCACAGATGAAAAACTGTTTTTT

J: TRBJ2-3
size: -
D: TRBD1
V: TRBV6-5
CDR3: CASSLTGSLTDTQYF
DNA: TGTGCCAGCAGTTTGACAGGGTCGTTGACAGATACGCAGTATTTT

J: TRBJ2-7
size: -
D: -
V: TRBV11-2
CDR3: CASSYQKAYEQYF
DNA: TGTGCCAGCAGCTATCAGAAAGCCTACGAGCAGTACTTC

J: TRBJ2-1
size: -
D: TRBD2
V: TRBV5-1
CDR3: CASSGGTSGPYNEQFF
DNA: TGCGCCAGCAGTGGGGGGACTAGCGGGCCCTACAATGAGCAGTTCTTC

J: TRBJ1-5
size: -
D: TRBD1
V: TRBV9
CDR3: CASSAEQGGQPQHF
DNA: TGTGCCAGCAGCGCCGAACAGGGGGGTCAGCCCCAGCATTTT

J: TRBJ1-2
size: -
D: -
V: TRBV3-1/TRBV3-2
CDR3: CASSPQGGGYTF
DNA: TGTGCCAGCAGCCCTCAAGGGGGTGGCTACACCTTC

J: TRBJ2-7
size: -
D: -
V: TRBV5-6
CDR3: CASSFREFEQYF
DNA: TGTGCCAGCAGCTTTCGGGAATTCGAGCAGTACTTC

J: TRBJ2-3
size: -
D: TRBD2
V: TRBV14
CDR3: CASSRAGATDTQYF
DNA: TGTGCCAGCAGCCGCGCGGGAGCCACAGATACGCAGTATTTT

J: TRBJ1-1
size: -
D: -
V: TRBV30
CDR3: CAWGRIADTEAFF
DNA: TGTGCCTGGGGGAGGATAGCGGACACTGAAGCTTTCTTT

J: TRBJ1-2
size: -
D: TRBD1
V: TRBV5-4
CDR3: CASSSVGRGFGYTF
DNA: TGTGCCAGCAGCTCGGTCGGCAGGGGGTTTGGCTACACCTTC

J: TRBJ2-7
size: -
D: -
V: TRBV6-5
CDR3: CASSDTSREQYF
DNA: TGTGCCAGCAGCGACACTAGCCGCGAGCAGTACTTC

J: TRBJ1-2
size: -
D: TRBD1
V: TRBV18
CDR3: CASSPQGESYYGYTF
DNA: TGTGCCAGCTCACCCCAGGGGGAGTCGTACTATGGCTACACCTTC

J: TRBJ1-2
size: -
D: -
V: TRBV2
CDR3: CASSGAANYGYTF
DNA: TGTGCCAGCAGTGGGGCAGCTAACTATGGCTACACCTTC

J: TRBJ2-2
size: -
D: -
V: TRBV5-5
CDR3: CASSLDDFSVPGELFF
DNA: TGTGCCAGCAGCTTGGACGACTTTTCAGTGCCCGGGGAGCTGTTTTTT

J: TRBJ2-5
size: -
D: TRBD2
V: TRBV11-1
CDR3: CASSFGGSLGETQYF
DNA: TGTGCCAGCAGCTTCGGCGGGAGTTTAGGGGAGACCCAGTACTTC

J: TRBJ2-1
size: -
D: -
V: TRBV4-2
CDR3: CASSQAFSGFVNEQFF
DNA: TGTGCCAGCAGCCAAGCATTCTCAGGGTTTGTAAATGAGCAGTTCTTC

J: TRBJ1-6
size: -
D: -
V: TRBV6-6
CDR3: CASGQRPSGGSPSPLHF
DNA: TGTGCCAGCGGTCAAAGACCTTCGGGGGGGAGTCCTTCACCCCTCCACTTT

J: TRBJ2-7
size: few
D: -
V: TRBV6-5
CDR3: CASSYAIPYYSYEQYF
DNA: TGTGCCAGCAGTTACGCTATACCGTACTACTCCTACGAGCAGTACTTC

J: TRBJ2-1
size: -
D: -
V: TRBV6-4
CDR3: CASSYFEGSEQFF
DNA: TGTGCCAGCAGTTACTTTGAGGGTAGTGAGCAGTTCTTC

J: TRBJ1-5
size: -
D: -
V: TRBV19
CDR3: CASMEVGQPQHF
DNA: TGTGCCAGTATGGAGGTTGGTCAGCCCCAGCATTTT

J: TRBJ1-1
size: -
D: -
V: TRBV19
CDR3: CASSIHPAGNTEAFF
DNA: TGTGCCAGTAGTATACACCCTGCGGGGAACACTGAAGCTTTCTTT

J: TRBJ2-1
size: -
D: TRBD2
V: TRBV6-2/TRBV6-3
CDR3: CASSSPRAGVGYYNEQFF
DNA: TGTGCCAGCAGTTCACCTAGGGCGGGGGTAGGCTACTACAATGAGCAGTTCTTC

J: TRBJ1-5
size: -
D: TRBD1
V: TRBV19
CDR3: CASSILPRGQFGQPQHF
DNA: TGTGCCAGTAGTATTTTGCCAAGGGGGCAGTTCGGTCAGCCCCAGCATTTT

J: TRBJ2-2
size: -
D: -
V: TRBV3-1/TRBV3-2
CDR3: CASSQQGAGELFF
DNA: TGTGCCAGCAGCCAACAGGGTGCCGGGGAGCTGTTTTTT

J: TRBJ2-2
size: -
D: TRBD1
V: TRBV7-9
CDR3: CASSMGQGANTGELFF
DNA: TGTGCCAGCAGCATGGGACAGGGGGCGAACACCGGGGAGCTGTTTTTT

J: TRBJ1-4
size: -
D: -
V: TRBV28
CDR3: CASSLRFGGVEKLFF
DNA: TGTGCCAGCAGTTTAAGGTTTGGGGGGGTAGAAAAACTGTTTTTT